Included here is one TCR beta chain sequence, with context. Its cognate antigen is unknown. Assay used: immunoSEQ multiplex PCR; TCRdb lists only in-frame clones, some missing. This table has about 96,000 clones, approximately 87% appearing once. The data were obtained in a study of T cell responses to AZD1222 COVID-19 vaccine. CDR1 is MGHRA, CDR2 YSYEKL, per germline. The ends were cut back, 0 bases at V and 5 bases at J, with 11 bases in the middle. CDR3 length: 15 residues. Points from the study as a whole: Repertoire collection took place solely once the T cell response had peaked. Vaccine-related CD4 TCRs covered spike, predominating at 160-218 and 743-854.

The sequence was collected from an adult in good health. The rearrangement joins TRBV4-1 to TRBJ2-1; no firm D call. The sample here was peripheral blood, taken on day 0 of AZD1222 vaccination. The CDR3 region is CASSQERIRHNEQFF. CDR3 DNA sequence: TGCGCCAGCAGCCAAGAAAGAATACGCCACAATGAGCAGTTCTTC.